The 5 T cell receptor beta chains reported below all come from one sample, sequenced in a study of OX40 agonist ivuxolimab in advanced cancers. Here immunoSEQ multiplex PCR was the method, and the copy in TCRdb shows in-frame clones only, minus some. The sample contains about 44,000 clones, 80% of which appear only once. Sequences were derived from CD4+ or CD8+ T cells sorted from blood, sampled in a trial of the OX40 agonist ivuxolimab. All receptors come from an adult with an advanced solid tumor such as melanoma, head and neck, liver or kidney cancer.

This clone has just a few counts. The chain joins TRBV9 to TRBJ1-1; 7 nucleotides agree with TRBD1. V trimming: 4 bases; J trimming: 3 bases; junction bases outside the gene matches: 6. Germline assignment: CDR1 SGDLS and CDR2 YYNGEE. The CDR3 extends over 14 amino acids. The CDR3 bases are TGTGCCAGCAGCCCAGGGACAGTTTACACTGAAGCTTTCTTT. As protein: CASSPGTVYTEAFF. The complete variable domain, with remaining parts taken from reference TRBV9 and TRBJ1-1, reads DSGVTQTPKHLITATGQRVTLRCSPRSGDLSVYWYQQSLDQGLQFLIQYYNGEERAKGNILERFSAQQFPDLHSELNLSSLELGDSALYFCASSPGTVYTEAFFGQGTRLTVV.

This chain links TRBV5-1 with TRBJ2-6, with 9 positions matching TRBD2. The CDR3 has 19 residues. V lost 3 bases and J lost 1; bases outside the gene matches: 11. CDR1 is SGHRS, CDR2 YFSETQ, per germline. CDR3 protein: CASSYGLANRLSGANVLTF. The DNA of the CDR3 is TGCGCCAGCAGCTATGGACTAGCGAACAGACTTTCTGGGGCCAACGTCCTGACTTTC. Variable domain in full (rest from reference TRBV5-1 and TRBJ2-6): KAGVTQTPRYLIKTRGQQVTLSCSPISGHRSVSWYQQTPGQGLQFLFEYFSETQRNKGNFPGRFSGRQFSNSRSEMNVSTLELGDSALYLCASSYGLANRLSGANVLTFGAGSRLTVL.

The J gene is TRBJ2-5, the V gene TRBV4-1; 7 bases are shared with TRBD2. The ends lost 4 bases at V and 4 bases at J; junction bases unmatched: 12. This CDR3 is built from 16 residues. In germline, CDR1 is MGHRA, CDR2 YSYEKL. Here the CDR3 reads CASSPSASGTGETQYF. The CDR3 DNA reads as TGCGCCAGCAGCCCCTCGGCTAGCGGAACCGGAGAGACCCAGTACTTC.

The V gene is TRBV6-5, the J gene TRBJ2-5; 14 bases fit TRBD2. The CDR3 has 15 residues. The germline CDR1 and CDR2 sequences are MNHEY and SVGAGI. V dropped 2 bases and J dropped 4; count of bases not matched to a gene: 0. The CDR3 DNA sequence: TGTGCCAGCAGTTACGGGACTAGCGGGAGAGAGACCCAGTACTTC. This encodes CASSYGTSGRETQYF.

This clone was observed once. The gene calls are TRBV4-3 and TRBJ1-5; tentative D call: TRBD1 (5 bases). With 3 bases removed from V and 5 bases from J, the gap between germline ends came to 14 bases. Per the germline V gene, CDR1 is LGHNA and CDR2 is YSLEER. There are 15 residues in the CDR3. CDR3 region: CASSHRWGSDQPQHF. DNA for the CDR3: TGCGCCAGCAGCCATCGTTGGGGGTCCGATCAGCCCCAGCATTTT.